Following are 16 T cell receptor beta chains from one sample sequenced in a study of patients and donors after allogeneic stem cell transplantation. TCRdb ran MiXCR on the RT-PCR reads and lists one entry per CDR3 protein. Counted here are some 880,000 distinct CDR3 sequences, roughly 18% occurring once; the ten biggest clones make up 6%. Source material: blood, either unsorted or a sorted T cell fraction (not recorded which). These receptor sequences come from a human donor who was either an allogeneic HSCT recipient or a stem cell or donor lymphocyte infusion donor (not recorded which). It is not recorded whose cells these are; they may come from a transplant donor.

This clonotype has only a few counts. This chain connects TRBV12-3 or TRBV12-4 to TRBJ2-2; 10 bases align to TRBD1. This CDR3 has 13 residues. J was trimmed by 9 bases and V by 6 bases; bases with no gene match: 4. In nucleotides, the CDR3 is TGTGCCAGCAGCGACAGGGGGCACTGGGAGCTGTTTTTT. It translates to CASSDRGHWELFF.

V and J are TRBV18 and TRBJ2-3; 13 bases are shared with TRBD2. V trimming: 3 bases; J trimming: 2 bases; junction bases outside the gene matches: 14. This CDR3 region has 20 residues. From germline, CDR1 is KGHSH and CDR2 LQKENI. The CDR3 sequence: CASSPTGLAGVRANTDTQYF. The CDR3 coding sequence is TGTGCCAGCTCACCGACCGGACTAGCGGGAGTACGGGCGAACACAGATACGCAGTATTTT.

This clonotype was detected only a few times. The CDR3 DNA sequence: TGCGCCAGCAGACCCCTCCTACAGGGGACTGAAGCTTTCTTT. As protein: CASRPLLQGTEAFF. The chain links TRBV4-1 to TRBJ1-1, with TRBD1 matching over 7 bases. CDR1 is MGHRA and CDR2 is YSYEKL in the germline V gene. This CDR3 region has 14 residues. The V segment lost 6 bases and the J segment 5 bases; nucleotides outside the gene matches: 9.

The chain employs TRBV5-1 and TRBJ2-1, with 12 bases that match TRBD1. V was clipped by 3 bases and J by 8 bases; unmatched bases: 3. In germline, CDR1 is SGHRS, CDR2 YFSETQ. The CDR3 contains 14 residues. DNA of the CDR3: TGCGCCAGCAGCTCCGGGACAGGGGGCGATGAGCAGTTCTTC. It codes for CASSSGTGGDEQFF.

This clonotype came up a few times. The chain links TRBV30 to TRBJ2-4; 7 bases align to TRBD1. CDR1 is GTSNPN and CDR2 is SVGIG in the germline V gene (reference sequence). The CDR3 consists of 14 residues. V was clipped by 3 bases and J by 3 bases; unmatched bases: 5. The CDR3: CAWRVTGSKNIQYF. The CDR3, as DNA: TGTGCCTGGAGGGTGACAGGGAGCAAAAACATTCAGTACTTC. The variable domain in full, with the rest retrieved from reference TRBV30 and TRBJ2-4, is SQTIHQWPATLVQPVGSPLSLECTVEGTSNPNLYWYRQAAGRGLQLLFYSVGIGQISSEVPQNLSASRPQDRQFILSSKKLLLSDSGFYLCAWRVTGSKNIQYFGAGTRLSVL.

This clonotype appeared a few times. The chain combines TRBV9 with TRBJ2-5; a possible D gene is TRBD2 (5 bases). CDR3 size: 14 residues. V lost 4 bases and J lost 5, with 15 bases in between. The germline gives CDR1 SGDLS, CDR2 YYNGEE. In DNA, the CDR3 is TGTGCCAGCAGCCCTACGCTCGGGATGGAGACCCAGTACTTC. It is translated as CASSPTLGMETQYF.

The table lists this clonotype with a few counts. The gene calls are TRBV7-3 and TRBJ1-4; 7 bases are a match to TRBD1. The CDR3 spans 13 residues. With V trimmed by 4 bases and J by 8 bases, 4 bases remained unmatched. Germline CDR1 is SGHTA and CDR2 is FQGTGA. The DNA of the CDR3 is TGTGCCAGCAGCTCCGGGACAGCGGAAAAACTGTTTTTT. Protein: CASSSGTAEKLFF.

The V gene is TRBV11-2, the J gene TRBJ2-7; D remains unclear. Germline assignment: CDR1 SGHAT and CDR2 FQNNGV. The V and J ends lost 2 bases and 7 bases respectively, with 9 bases between them. The CDR3 spans 12 residues. CDR3 loop: CASSLWVREQYF. The CDR3 nucleotides read TGTGCCAGCAGCTTATGGGTTCGGGAGCAGTACTTC.

The chain employs TRBV19 and TRBJ1-2; TRBD1 might be the D (5 bases). The length of the CDR3 is 14 residues. Germline V CDR1 and CDR2: LNHDA, SQIVND (reference sequence). The V gene lost 4 bases and the J gene lost 2 bases, with 11 bases spanning the gap. The CDR3 protein is CASSTRVANYGYTF. The CDR3 region has the DNA TGTGCCAGTAGTACCAGGGTTGCAAACTATGGCTACACCTTC.

This clonotype was seen at least ten times. The J gene is TRBJ2-2, the V gene TRBV29-1; TRBD1 is a possible D gene (6 bases). Germline CDR1 is SQVTM and CDR2 is ANQGSEA. Trimming shortened V by 6 bases and J by 6 bases, and 11 bases separated the two germline ends. The CDR3 has 12 residues. This CDR3 reads CSVVQGSGELFF. In DNA form, the CDR3 reads TGCAGCGTAGTACAGGGCTCCGGGGAGCTGTTTTTT.

V is TRBV7-9 and J is TRBJ1-6, with D possibly TRBD1 on 5 matching bases. CDR3 size: 17 residues. Germline CDR1 SEHNR, CDR2 FQNEAQ (reference sequence). V was shortened by 1 base and J by 5 bases, with 15 bases between the two germline ends. The CDR3 here is CASSLDGRGANNSPLHF. CDR3 DNA: TGTGCCAGCAGCTTAGATGGAAGAGGGGCTAATAATTCACCCCTCCACTTT.

In this sample, this clonotype turned up a few times. This sequence joins TRBV20-1 and TRBJ2-3, with D maybe TRBD2 (5 bases). With 1 base removed from V and 2 bases from J, the gap between germline ends came to 10 bases. The CDR3 contains 14 residues. Germline values: CDR1 DFQATT, CDR2 SNEGSKA (reference sequence). The CDR3 sequence is CSARGGGFTDTQYF. The CDR3 region has the DNA TGCAGTGCTAGAGGAGGCGGGTTCACAGATACGCAGTATTTT.

The chain has TRBV30 and TRBJ2-7; 7 positions agree with TRBD2. From germline, CDR1 is GTSNPN and CDR2 SVGIG (reference sequence). V shed 2 bases and J 7 bases; nucleotides not matched to a gene: 11. The CDR3 spans 14 residues. CDR3 in DNA: TGTGCCTGGAGTTGGTGGGGGAGGGCTAGTGAGCAGTACTTC. Residues: CAWSWWGRASEQYF.

The CDR3 sequence: CASSQGPGLAGGSTDTQYF. For the CDR3, the DNA is TGCGCCAGCAGCCAAGGCCCGGGACTAGCGGGGGGGAGCACAGATACGCAGTATTTT. This rearrangement joins TRBV4-1 to TRBJ2-3; 16 nucleotides match TRBD2. The germline V gene has CDR1 MGHRA and CDR2 YSYEKL. This CDR3 is built from 19 residues. Germline trimming cut 1 base from V and 0 bases from J; bases unmatched to any gene: 4.

This clonotype was seen only a few times. The gene calls are TRBV2 and TRBJ2-7; 7 nucleotides line up with TRBD1. The CDR3 has 13 amino acids. Germline V gene sequence: CDR1 SNHLY, CDR2 FYNNEI. The V segment lost 9 bases and the J segment 12 bases; nucleotides outside the gene matches: 17. CDR3 sequence: CASHRDRIHFGYF. For the CDR3, the DNA is TGTGCCAGTCACCGGGACAGAATCCATTTTGGGTACTTC.

The rearrangement joins TRBV12-3 or TRBV12-4 to TRBJ1-5; D gene ambiguous. The CDR3 covers 15 residues. V lost 3 bases and J lost 0, with 9 bases in between. This chain's CDR3 is CASSFGGPSNQPQHF. In DNA form, the CDR3 reads TGTGCCAGCAGTTTCGGTGGACCTAGCAATCAGCCCCAGCATTTT.